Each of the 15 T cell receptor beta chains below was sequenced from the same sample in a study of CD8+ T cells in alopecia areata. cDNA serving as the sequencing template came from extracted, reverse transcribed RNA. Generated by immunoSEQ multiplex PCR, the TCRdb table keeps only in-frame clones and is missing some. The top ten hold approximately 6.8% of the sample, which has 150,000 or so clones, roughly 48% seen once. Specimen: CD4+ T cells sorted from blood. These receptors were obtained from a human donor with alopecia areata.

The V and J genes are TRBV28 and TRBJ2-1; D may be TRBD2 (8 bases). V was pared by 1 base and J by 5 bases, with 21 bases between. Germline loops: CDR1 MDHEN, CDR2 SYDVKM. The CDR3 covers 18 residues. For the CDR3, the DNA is TGTGCCAGCAGTTTATCCCCCCAGCGGGAGAGGGGGCACAATGAGCAGTTCTTC. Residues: CASSLSPQRERGHNEQFF.

CDR3 protein: CASSQSRGDQPQHF. The CDR3 DNA is TGTGCCAGCAGCCAAAGCAGGGGGGATCAGCCCCAGCATTTT. The V and J genes are TRBV4-2 and TRBJ1-5, with TRBD1 identical over 7 bases. This CDR3 spans 14 amino acids. The germline gives CDR1 LGHNA, CDR2 YNFKEQ. J gave up 5 bases and V 2 bases, and 3 bases lay outside the gene matches.

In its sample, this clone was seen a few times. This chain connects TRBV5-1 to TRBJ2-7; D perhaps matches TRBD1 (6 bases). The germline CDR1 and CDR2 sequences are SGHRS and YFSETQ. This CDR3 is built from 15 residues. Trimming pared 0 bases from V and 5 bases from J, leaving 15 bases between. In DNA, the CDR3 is TGCGCCAGCAGCTTGGGCGGACAGTTTCCCCACGAGCAGTACTTC. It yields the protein CASSLGGQFPHEQYF.

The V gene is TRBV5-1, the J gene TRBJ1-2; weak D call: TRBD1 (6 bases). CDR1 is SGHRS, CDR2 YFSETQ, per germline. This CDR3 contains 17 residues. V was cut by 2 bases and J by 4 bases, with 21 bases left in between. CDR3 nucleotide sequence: TGCGCCAGCAGCTTCGGGGGGGCACGAATTTTATCCTATGGCTACACCTTC. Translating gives CASSFGGARILSYGYTF. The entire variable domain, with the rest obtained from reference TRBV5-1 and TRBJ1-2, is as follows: KAGVTQTPRYLIKTRGQQVTLSCSPISGHRSVSWYQQTPGQGLQFLFEYFSETQRNKGNFPGRFSGRQFSNSRSEMNVSTLELGDSALYLCASSFGGARILSYGYTFGSGTRLTVV.

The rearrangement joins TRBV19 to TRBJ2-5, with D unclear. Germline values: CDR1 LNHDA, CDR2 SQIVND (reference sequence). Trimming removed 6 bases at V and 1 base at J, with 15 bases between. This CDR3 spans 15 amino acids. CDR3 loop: CASRLSMGTQETQYF. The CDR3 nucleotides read TGTGCCAGTAGACTCTCTATGGGCACCCAAGAGACCCAGTACTTC.

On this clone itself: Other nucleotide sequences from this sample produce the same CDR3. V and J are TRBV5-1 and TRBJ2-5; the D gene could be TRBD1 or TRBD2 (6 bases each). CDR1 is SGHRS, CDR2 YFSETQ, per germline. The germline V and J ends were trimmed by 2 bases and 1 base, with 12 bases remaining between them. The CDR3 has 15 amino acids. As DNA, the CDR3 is TGCGCCAGCAGCTTTACGGGGGCCCCCCAAGAGACCCAGTACTTC. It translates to CASSFTGAPQETQYF.

CDR3 DNA sequence: TGCGCCAGCCGCGTGCAGCCGACGCAGTATGAGCAGTTCTTC. It codes for CASRVQPTQYEQFF. The V and J genes are TRBV5-1 and TRBJ2-1, with D uncertain. Per the germline V gene, CDR1 is SGHRS and CDR2 is YFSETQ. Between the trimmed V and J ends, which lost 7 bases and 8 bases, there was a span of 19 bases. The CDR3 has 14 amino acids.

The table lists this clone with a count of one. CDR3 region: CAANLQGRSYNEQFF. CDR3 coding DNA: TGTGCCGCGAACCTTCAGGGGAGGTCCTACAATGAGCAGTTCTTC. The chain joins TRBV6-1 to TRBJ2-1; tentatively, D is TRBD1 or TRBD2 (6 bases each). The germline V gene has CDR1 MNHNS and CDR2 SASEGT. The CDR3 covers 15 residues. With 11 bases removed from V and 1 base from J, the gap between germline ends came to 18 bases.

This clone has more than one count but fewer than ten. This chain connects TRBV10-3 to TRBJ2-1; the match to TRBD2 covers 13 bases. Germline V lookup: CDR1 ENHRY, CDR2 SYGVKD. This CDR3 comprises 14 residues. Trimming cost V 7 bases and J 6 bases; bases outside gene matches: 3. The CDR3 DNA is TGTGCCATCAAAGGACTAGCGGGAGTCAATGAGCAGTTCTTC. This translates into CAIKGLAGVNEQFF.

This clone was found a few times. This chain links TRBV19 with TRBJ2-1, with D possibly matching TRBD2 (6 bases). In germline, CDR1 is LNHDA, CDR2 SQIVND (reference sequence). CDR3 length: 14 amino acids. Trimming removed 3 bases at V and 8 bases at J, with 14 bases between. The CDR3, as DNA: TGTGCCAGTAGTATTATGTCTTGGGGGGATGAGCAGTTCTTC. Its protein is CASSIMSWGDEQFF.

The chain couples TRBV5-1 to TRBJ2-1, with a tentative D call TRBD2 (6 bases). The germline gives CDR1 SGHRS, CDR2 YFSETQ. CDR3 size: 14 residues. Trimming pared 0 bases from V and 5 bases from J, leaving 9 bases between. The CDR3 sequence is CASSLVGGNNEQFF. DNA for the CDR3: TGCGCCAGCAGCTTGGTGGGCGGGAACAATGAGCAGTTCTTC.

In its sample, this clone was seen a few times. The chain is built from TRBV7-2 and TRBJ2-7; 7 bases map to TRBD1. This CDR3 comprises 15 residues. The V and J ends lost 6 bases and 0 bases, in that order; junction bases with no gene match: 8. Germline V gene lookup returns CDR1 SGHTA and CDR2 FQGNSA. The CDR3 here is CASRYRGLRSYEQYF. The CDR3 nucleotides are TGTGCCAGCAGGTACAGGGGCCTCCGCTCCTACGAGCAGTACTTC.

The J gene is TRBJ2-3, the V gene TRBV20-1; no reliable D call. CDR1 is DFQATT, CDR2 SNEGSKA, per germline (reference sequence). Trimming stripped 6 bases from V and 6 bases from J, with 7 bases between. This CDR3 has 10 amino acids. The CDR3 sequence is CSAARDTQYF. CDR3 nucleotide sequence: TGCAGTGCCGCCCGGGATACGCAGTATTTT.

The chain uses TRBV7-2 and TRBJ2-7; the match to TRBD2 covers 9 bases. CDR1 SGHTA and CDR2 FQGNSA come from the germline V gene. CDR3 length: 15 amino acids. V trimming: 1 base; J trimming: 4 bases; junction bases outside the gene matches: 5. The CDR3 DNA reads TGTGCCAGCAGCTTAGGGGCGGGAGGGCCGTACGAGCAGTACTTC. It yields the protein CASSLGAGGPYEQYF.

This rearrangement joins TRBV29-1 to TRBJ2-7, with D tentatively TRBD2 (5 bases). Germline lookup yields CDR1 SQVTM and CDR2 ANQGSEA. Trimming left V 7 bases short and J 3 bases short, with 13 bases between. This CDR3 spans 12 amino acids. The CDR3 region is CSGQDSHYEQYF. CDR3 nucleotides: TGCAGCGGGCAGGACTCGCACTACGAGCAGTACTTC.